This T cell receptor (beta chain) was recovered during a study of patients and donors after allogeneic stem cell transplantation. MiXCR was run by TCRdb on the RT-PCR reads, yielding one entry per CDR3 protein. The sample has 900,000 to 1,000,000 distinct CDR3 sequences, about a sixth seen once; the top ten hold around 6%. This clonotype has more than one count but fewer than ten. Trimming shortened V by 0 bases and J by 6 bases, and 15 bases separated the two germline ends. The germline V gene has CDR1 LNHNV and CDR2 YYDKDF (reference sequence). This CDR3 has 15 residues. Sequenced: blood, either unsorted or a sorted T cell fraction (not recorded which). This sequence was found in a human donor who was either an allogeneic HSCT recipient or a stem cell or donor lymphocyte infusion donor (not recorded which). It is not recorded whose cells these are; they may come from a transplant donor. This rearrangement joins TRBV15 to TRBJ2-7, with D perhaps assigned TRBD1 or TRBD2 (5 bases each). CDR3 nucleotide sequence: TGTGCCACCAGCAGAGACCCGTTACGAGGGGTCGAGCAGTACTTC. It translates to CATSRDPLRGVEQYF.